Below, one T cell receptor beta chain is given with its context. Its antigen is unidentified. The data derive from a study of T cells after yellow fever vaccination. Study results and limitations: Reappearance after the booster was observed for most primary-vaccination clones (about 97% CD4, about 91% CD8).

Researchers made TCR cDNA using 5'RACE template switching, and this step added a universal primer site and UMIs. MiXCR was run by TCRdb on the 5' RACE reads, yielding one entry per CDR3 protein. This sample has about 580,000 distinct CDR3 sequences, with roughly a sixth found just once. Germline CDR1 MRHNA, CDR2 SNTAGT. After removal of 0 bases from V and 6 bases from J, the junction contained 6 bases not matched to a gene. There are 15 residues in the CDR3. The sample in question was PBMCs, obtained roughly 5 days after the first yellow fever vaccination. V and J are TRBV6-4 and TRBJ1-2, with TRBD1 matching 8 bases. The TCR sequence derives from a man between 18 and 29 years old who received the YFV17D yellow fever vaccine. The CDR3, as DNA: TGTGCCAGCAGTGACTCGACCAGGGGGCTTGATGGCTACACCTTC. It is translated as CASSDSTRGLDGYTF.